This section outlines one T cell receptor beta chain sequence together with its context. Patients in Seattle were enrolled during active infection, then followed longitudinally. The entry originates in a study of blood T cell repertoires in COVID-19. Study context: Spain, Italy and the United States supplied samples that represented acute and convalescent COVID-19. The analysed material was cDNA or gDNA that came from T cells, B-cell-depleted T cells, or PBMCs.

As originally analysed: Estimated nucleated cell counts came from reference gene primer amplification. Only in-frame clones appear in the TCRdb table, and some are missing; sequencing was by immunoSEQ multiplex PCR. That table is the source of V, J and clone size, and D and trimming were worked out from the DNA. Among approximately 260,000 clones listed, over 70% were seen once. This sequence was found in a woman in her 70s with COVID-19, enrolled during active disease. The sample comprised peripheral blood.

This CDR3 reads CAWRLAGVWTGELFF. The CDR3, as DNA: TGTGCCTGGAGACTAGCGGGAGTTTGGACCGGGGAGCTGTTTTTT. This chain uses TRBV30 with TRBJ2-2; 11 bases align to TRBD2. Germline lookup yields CDR1 GTSNPN and CDR2 SVGIG (reference sequence). CDR3 size: 15 residues. V was clipped by 3 bases and J by 5 bases; unmatched bases: 5. Complete variable domain (other parts from reference TRBV30 and TRBJ2-2): SQTIHQWPATLVQPVGSPLSLECTVEGTSNPNLYWYRQAAGRGLQLLFYSVGIGQISSEVPQNLSASRPQDRQFILSSKKLLLSDSGFYLCAWRLAGVWTGELFFGEGSRLTVL.